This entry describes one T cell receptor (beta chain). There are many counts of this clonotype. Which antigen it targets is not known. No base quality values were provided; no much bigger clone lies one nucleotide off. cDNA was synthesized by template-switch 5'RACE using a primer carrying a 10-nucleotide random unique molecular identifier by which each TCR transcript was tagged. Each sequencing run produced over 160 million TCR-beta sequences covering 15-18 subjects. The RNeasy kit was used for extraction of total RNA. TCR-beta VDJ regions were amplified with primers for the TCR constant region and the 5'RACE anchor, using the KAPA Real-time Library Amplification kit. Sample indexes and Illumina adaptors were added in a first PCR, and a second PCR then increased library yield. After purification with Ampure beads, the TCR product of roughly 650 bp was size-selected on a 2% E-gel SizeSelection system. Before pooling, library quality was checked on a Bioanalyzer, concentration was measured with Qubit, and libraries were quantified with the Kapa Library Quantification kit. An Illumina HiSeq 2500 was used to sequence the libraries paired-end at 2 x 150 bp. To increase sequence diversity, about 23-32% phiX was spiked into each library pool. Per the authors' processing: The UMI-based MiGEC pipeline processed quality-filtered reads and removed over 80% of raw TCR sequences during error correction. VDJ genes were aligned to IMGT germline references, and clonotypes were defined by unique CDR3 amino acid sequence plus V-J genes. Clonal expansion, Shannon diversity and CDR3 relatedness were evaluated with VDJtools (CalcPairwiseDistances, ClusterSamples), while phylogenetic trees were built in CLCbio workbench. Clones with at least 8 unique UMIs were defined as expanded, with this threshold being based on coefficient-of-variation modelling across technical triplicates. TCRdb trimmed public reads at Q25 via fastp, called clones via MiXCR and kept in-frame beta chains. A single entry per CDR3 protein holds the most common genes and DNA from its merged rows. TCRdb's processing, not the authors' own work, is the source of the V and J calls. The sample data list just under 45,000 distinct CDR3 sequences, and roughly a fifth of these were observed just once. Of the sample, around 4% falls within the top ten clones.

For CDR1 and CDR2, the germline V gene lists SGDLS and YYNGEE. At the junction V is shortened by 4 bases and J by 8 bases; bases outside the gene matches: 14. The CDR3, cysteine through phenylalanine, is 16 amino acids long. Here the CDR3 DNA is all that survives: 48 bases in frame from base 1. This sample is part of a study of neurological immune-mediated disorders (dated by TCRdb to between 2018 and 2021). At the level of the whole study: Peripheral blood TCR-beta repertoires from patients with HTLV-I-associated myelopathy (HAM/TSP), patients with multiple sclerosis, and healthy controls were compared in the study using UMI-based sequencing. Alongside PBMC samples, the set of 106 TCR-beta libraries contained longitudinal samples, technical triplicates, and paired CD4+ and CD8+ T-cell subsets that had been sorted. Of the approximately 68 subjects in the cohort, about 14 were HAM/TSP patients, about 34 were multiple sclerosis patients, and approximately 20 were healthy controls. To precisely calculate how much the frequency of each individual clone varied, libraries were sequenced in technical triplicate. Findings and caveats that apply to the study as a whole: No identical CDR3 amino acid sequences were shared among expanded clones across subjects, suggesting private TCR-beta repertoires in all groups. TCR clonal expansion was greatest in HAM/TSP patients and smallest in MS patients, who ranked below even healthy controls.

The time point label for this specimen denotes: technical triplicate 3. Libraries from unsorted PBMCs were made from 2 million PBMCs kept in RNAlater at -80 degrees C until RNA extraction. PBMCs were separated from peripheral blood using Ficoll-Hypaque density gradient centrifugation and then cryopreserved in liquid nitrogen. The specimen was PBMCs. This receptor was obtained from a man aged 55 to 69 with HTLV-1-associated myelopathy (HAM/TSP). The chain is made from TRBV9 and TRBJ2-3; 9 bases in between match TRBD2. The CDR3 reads CASSPQGREGLGTQYF. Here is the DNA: TGTGCCAGCAGCCCCCAGGGGCGGGAGGGCCTGGGTACGCAGTATTTT.